What follows are 32 T cell receptor beta chains derived from one specimen sequenced in a study of regulatory T cells in long-lasting Graves disease. CDR3 regions were amplified by Arm-PCR using iRepertoire HTBI primers to build TCR beta libraries. Each CDR3 protein gets one entry after TCRdb re-called the multiplex PCR reads with MiXCR. Of under 300,000 distinct CDR3 sequences listed, about 19% are singletons. Noted time point: newly diagnosed GD, antithyroid drugs for less than 3 months. From RNA extracted from PBMCs, the TCR library was made. The sample consisted of peripheral blood mononuclear cells (PBMCs), taken at new diagnosis, from a patient treated with antithyroid drugs. The receptors originated from a female donor with Graves disease.

This rearrangement joins TRBV4-1 to TRBJ2-7, with D perhaps being TRBD1 or TRBD2 (5 bases each). Germline lookup yields CDR1 MGHRA and CDR2 YSYEKL. V was clipped by 1 base and J by 4 bases, with 14 bases between them. The CDR3 is made up of 15 amino acids. The CDR3 DNA reads as TGCGCCAGCAGCCAAGCCGGGACCCCACTTTACGAGCAGTACTTC. This translates into CASSQAGTPLYEQYF.

A word on this clonotype: A read error is possible here, since a much larger clone lies one base away. V and J are TRBV9 and TRBJ2-3, with D uncertain. The CDR3 has 13 amino acids. The V end was cut by 4 bases, the J end by 3 bases, with 9 bases between. Germline CDR1 reads SGDLS; CDR2 reads YYNGEE. This chain's CDR3 is CASSTAATDTQYF. The DNA of the CDR3 is TGTGCCAGCAGCACCGCCGCGACAGATACGCAGTATTTT.

This clonotype appeared a few times. The rearrangement links TRBV7-9 to TRBJ1-5; 9 nucleotides line up with TRBD1. This CDR3 is built from 15 residues. Unmatched junction bases numbered 3, after V lost 2 bases and J lost 4 bases. CDR1 is SEHNR, CDR2 FQNEAQ, per germline (reference sequence). CDR3 protein: CASSLSGQGNQPQHF. For the CDR3, the DNA is TGTGCCAGCAGCTTATCAGGACAGGGGAATCAGCCCCAGCATTTT.

This clonotype was picked up many times. The rearrangement links TRBV7-2 to TRBJ1-1; 9 bases fit TRBD1. This CDR3 has 14 residues. V lost 10 bases and J lost 8; bases outside the gene matches: 14. Germline CDR1 and CDR2: SGHTA and FQGNSA. The CDR3 is CATTNRGQGVEAFF. The CDR3 region has the DNA TGTGCCACTACGAACCGGGGACAGGGTGTGGAAGCTTTCTTT. The full variable domain, completed using reference TRBV7-2 and TRBJ1-1, is GAGVSQSPSNKVTEKGKDVELRCDPISGHTALYWYRQSLGQGLEFLIYFQGNSAPDKSGLPSDRFSAERTGGSVSTLTIQRTQQEDSAVYLCATTNRGQGVEAFFGQGTRLTVV.

This clonotype appeared many times. This chain connects TRBV4-1 to TRBJ2-7; weak D call: TRBD2 (6 bases). Per germline, CDR1 MGHRA and CDR2 YSYEKL. V was cut by 0 bases and J by 8 bases, with 17 bases left in between. The CDR3 runs to 15 residues. This chain's CDR3 is CASSQDSRELVKQYF. CDR3 nucleotide sequence: TGCGCCAGCAGCCAAGACTCTCGGGAGTTGGTCAAGCAGTACTTC.

This clonotype was recorded many times. The chain joins TRBV6-1 to TRBJ2-7, with no clear D. V was cut by 5 bases and J by 3 bases, with 17 bases left in between. This CDR3 has 15 residues. CDR1 and CDR2 (germline): MNHNS, SASEGT. The CDR3 protein is CASSPVDDSHYEQYF. Written as DNA, the CDR3 is TGTGCCAGCAGTCCCGTGGACGATTCCCACTACGAGCAGTACTTC.

This clonotype has only one observation. A much larger clone lies one base from this, so it may be a read error. The chain employs TRBV10-3 and TRBJ2-3; 8 nucleotides align to TRBD1. The V gene end was trimmed by 6 bases and the J gene end by 8 bases; junction bases not matched to a gene: 7. CDR1 and CDR2 (germline): ENHRY, SYGVKD. CDR3 length: 13 residues. CDR3 amino acids: CAIRDRDSGTQYF. The CDR3 DNA reads TGTGCCATCAGGGACAGGGACTCCGGTACGCAGTATTTT.

This clonotype appeared many times. The gene calls are TRBV11-2 and TRBJ1-3; D remains ambiguous. This CDR3 has 13 amino acids. Germline CDR1 reads SGHAT; CDR2 reads FQNNGV. V lost 5 bases and J lost 6, with 11 bases in between. CDR3 in DNA: TGTGCCAGCAGCCGTAATAGGGCAAACACCATATATTTT. This encodes CASSRNRANTIYF. Together with reference TRBV11-2 and TRBJ1-3, the CDR3 gives the full variable domain: EAGVAQSPRYKIIEKRQSVAFWCNPISGHATLYWYQQILGQGPKLLIQFQNNGVVDDSQLPKDRFSAERLKGVDSTLKIQPAKLEDSAVYLCASSRNRANTIYFGEGSWLTVV.

This clonotype was seen many times. The chain is built from TRBV27 and TRBJ2-3; tentative D call: TRBD2 (6 bases). The germline gives CDR1 MNHEY, CDR2 SMNVEV (reference sequence). The CDR3 totals 15 residues. V was shortened by 2 bases and J by 2 bases, with 11 bases between the two germline ends. The CDR3 loop is CASSLEGRDTDTQYF. The CDR3 nucleotides read TGTGCCAGCAGTTTAGAGGGGCGGGACACAGATACGCAGTATTTT.

The sample holds many counts of this clonotype. The rearrangement uses TRBV10-3 and TRBJ1-1; 8 positions agree with TRBD1. Per germline, CDR1 ENHRY and CDR2 SYGVKD. V lost 5 bases to trimming and J lost 5 bases; unmatched junction nucleotides: 7. The CDR3 covers 14 residues. The CDR3 nucleotides read TGTGCCATCAGTTCGCAGGGGGCTAGTACTGAAGCTTTCTTT. Translating gives CAISSQGASTEAFF.

This clonotype appeared many times. The genes are TRBV10-1 and TRBJ2-5, with a tentative D call TRBD2 (5 bases). Germline CDR1 is WNHNN and CDR2 is SYGVQD (reference sequence). Trimming took 0 bases from V and 2 from J, leaving 10 bases between them. There are 15 residues in the CDR3. CDR3 DNA: TGCGCCAGCAGTGAGTCTTCGGGGATTCAAGAGACCCAGTACTTC. The encoded protein is CASSESSGIQETQYF.

This clonotype was recorded at least ten times. The V gene is TRBV7-8, the J gene TRBJ2-1, with a possible D match to TRBD2 (5 bases). Germline-derived CDR1 and CDR2 are SGHVS and FQNEAQ. CDR3 length: 14 amino acids. Trimming removed 3 bases at V and 2 bases at J, with 8 bases between. The CDR3, as DNA: TGTGCCAGCAGCTTCCCAGCGGCCTACAATGAGCAGTTCTTC. This codes for CASSFPAAYNEQFF.

This clonotype was recorded a few times. The rearrangement links TRBV24-1 to TRBJ2-2, with D uncertain. Germline V lookup: CDR1 KGHDR, CDR2 SFDVKD. V dropped 5 bases and J dropped 4 bases, with 7 bases sitting between them. The CDR3 runs 13 residues. The CDR3 DNA sequence: TGTGCCACCAGTGCCCAGTTCACCGGGGAGCTGTTTTTT. The encoded protein is CATSAQFTGELFF.

The chain joins TRBV5-1 to TRBJ2-1; 13 nucleotides line up with TRBD2. Trimming at V came to 4 bases and at J to 7 bases, leaving 8 bases not matched to a gene. CDR3 length: 16 amino acids. Germline lookup yields CDR1 SGHRS and CDR2 YFSETQ. CDR3 nucleotide sequence: TGCGCCAGCAGCGGCGGACTAGCGGGGGCCGATAATGAGCAGTTCTTC. Translation gives CASSGGLAGADNEQFF.

This clonotype has at least ten counts. This chain uses TRBV25-1 with TRBJ2-1; possibly TRBD1 for D (6 bases). Deletions cut 1 base from V and 9 bases from J, with 22 bases between. The CDR3 consists of 17 residues. The germline V gene has CDR1 MGHDK and CDR2 SYGVNS. The CDR3 DNA sequence: TGTGCCAGCAGTGAATTGGTTGACAGGCCGATTTCTTCTGAGCAGTTCTTC. Translation gives CASSELVDRPISSEQFF.

This clonotype came up a few times. J is TRBJ1-2 and V is TRBV14; D perhaps matches TRBD1 (5 bases). The germline CDR1 and CDR2 sequences are SGHDN and FVKESK. This CDR3 is built from 12 residues. The V and J ends lost 3 bases and 8 bases respectively, with 10 bases between them. The CDR3 coding sequence is TGTGCCAGCAGCCAGCAGGGCTTGGGCTACACCTTC. As protein: CASSQQGLGYTF.

The chain links TRBV6-1 to TRBJ2-7; unclear D gene. V was trimmed by 5 bases and J by 4 bases, leaving 9 bases between them. Looked up from germline, CDR1 is MNHNS and CDR2 is SASEGT. The CDR3 has 12 residues. CDR3 loop: CASSRVRYEQYF. CDR3 DNA sequence: TGTGCCAGCAGTAGAGTGCGGTACGAGCAGTACTTC.

This clonotype appeared many times. The chain recombines TRBV2 with TRBJ2-5, with 8 nucleotides matching TRBD1. Germline V gene lookup returns CDR1 SNHLY and CDR2 FYNNEI. With V trimmed by 6 bases and J by 7 bases, 7 bases remained unmatched. This CDR3 spans 13 amino acids. The CDR3 loop is CASRGQDKWTQYF. CDR3 nucleotides: TGTGCCAGCAGGGGACAGGATAAGTGGACCCAGTACTTC.

This clonotype showed up many times. This chain links TRBV7-3 with TRBJ2-4, with D perhaps TRBD2 (5 bases). CDR1 and CDR2 (germline): SGHTA, FQGTGA. The CDR3 runs to 12 residues. Trimming cost V 3 bases and J 9 bases, with 9 bases left between them. CDR3 sequence: CASSFDGIIQYF. CDR3 sequence (DNA): TGTGCCAGCAGCTTCGACGGGATCATTCAGTACTTC.

The genes are TRBV7-8 and TRBJ2-4; D remains ambiguous. Germline V gene lookup returns CDR1 SGHVS and CDR2 FQNEAQ. V lost 6 bases and J lost 0, with 18 bases in between. The CDR3 consists of 17 residues. In nucleotides, the CDR3 is TGTGCCAGCAGTGAAGCAGGACCTACCAGAGCCAAAAACATTCAGTACTTC. It translates to CASSEAGPTRAKNIQYF.

This clonotype was recorded at least ten times. The CDR3 protein is CAWSAKRTTNQETQYF. The CDR3 DNA reads TGTGCCTGGAGTGCGAAACGGACTACCAACCAAGAGACCCAGTACTTC. V gene TRBV30 combines with J gene TRBJ2-5; TRBD2 is a possible D gene (6 bases). V lost 1 base and J lost 0, with 15 bases in between. There are 16 residues in the CDR3. Germline-derived CDR1 and CDR2 are GTSNPN and SVGIG (reference sequence).

This clonotype was observed a handful of times. The chain recombines TRBV5-1 with TRBJ2-7; D is uncertain. This CDR3 has 13 amino acids. Trimming left V 5 bases short and J 0 bases short, with 9 bases between. Germline V gene sequence: CDR1 SGHRS, CDR2 YFSETQ. For the CDR3, the DNA is TGCGCCAGCAGAAGGAATTACTCCTACGAGCAGTACTTC. This sequence encodes CASRRNYSYEQYF.

The V call is TRBV5-1, the J call TRBJ2-2; 7 bases fit TRBD2. CDR1 SGHRS and CDR2 YFSETQ come from the germline V gene. This CDR3 contains 14 residues. V lost 4 bases and J lost 5; bases outside the gene matches: 5. The DNA for the CDR3 is TGCGCCAGCAGCCCCTCCGGGGGGACCGGGGAGCTGTTTTTT. Translating it yields CASSPSGGTGELFF.

This clonotype was observed many times. The chain uses TRBV18 and TRBJ2-7; D is perhaps TRBD1 (5 bases). The germline V gene encodes CDR1 KGHSH and CDR2 LQKENI. Trimming left V 2 bases short and J 2 bases short, with 13 bases between. CDR3 length: 15 amino acids. The CDR3 here is CASSPMMGPAYEQYF. Written as DNA, the CDR3 is TGTGCCAGCTCACCAATGATGGGGCCCGCCTACGAGCAGTACTTC.

This clonotype was counted many times. The chain carries TRBV5-5 and TRBJ2-7, with TRBD1 identical over 11 bases. The CDR3 runs 15 residues. Germline V CDR1 and CDR2: SGHKS, YYEKEE (reference sequence). V gave up 0 bases and J gave up 6 bases; unmatched junction bases: 5. CDR3: CASSLVGQGVFEQYF. CDR3 sequence (DNA): TGTGCCAGCAGCTTGGTGGGACAGGGGGTATTCGAGCAGTACTTC.

This clonotype was found many times. This chain joins TRBV9 and TRBJ1-2; TRBD1 agrees at 8 bases. The CDR3 extends over 15 amino acids. CDR1 SGDLS and CDR2 YYNGEE come from the germline V gene. The J segment lost 4 bases and the V segment lost 0 bases, leaving 5 bases of the junction unmatched. The CDR3 loop is CASSVDAGGTYGYTF. Written as DNA, the CDR3 is TGTGCCAGCAGCGTAGATGCAGGGGGCACCTATGGCTACACCTTC.

Ten or more counts support this clonotype. In nucleotides, the CDR3 is TGCGCCAGCAGCCAAGAGTTCGATGAGCAGTTCTTC. Its protein product is CASSQEFDEQFF. The V and J genes are TRBV4-1 and TRBJ2-1; no definite D call. Germline CDR1 and CDR2: MGHRA and YSYEKL. This CDR3 has 12 amino acids. Trimming left V 0 bases short and J 8 bases short, with 5 bases between.

This rearrangement joins TRBV7-2 to TRBJ1-6; D is unresolved. Trimming pared 3 bases from V and 2 bases from J, leaving 8 bases between. Germline CDR1 reads SGHTA; CDR2 reads FQGNSA. This CDR3 has 15 amino acids. The CDR3 DNA is TGTGCCAGCAGCTTCGGACTGCCCTATAATTCACCCCTCCACTTT. Translating it yields CASSFGLPYNSPLHF.

Ten or more counts support this clonotype. The gene calls are TRBV5-1 and TRBJ1-6; 10 nucleotides match TRBD1. The ends lost 4 bases at V and 8 bases at J; junction bases unmatched: 6. Germline V lookup: CDR1 SGHRS, CDR2 YFSETQ. The CDR3 is made up of 15 amino acids. DNA of the CDR3: TGCGCCAGCAGCCCCTCGACAGGGGGCTATTCACCCCTCCACTTT. It translates to CASSPSTGGYSPLHF.

The J gene is TRBJ2-7, the V gene TRBV7-2; weak D call: TRBD2 (5 bases). Germline V gives CDR1 SGHTA, CDR2 FQGNSA. V was cut by 3 bases and J by 0 bases, with 18 bases left in between. The CDR3 consists of 17 residues. In nucleotides, the CDR3 is TGTGCCAGCAGCTTGCCCGGATGGCGGGCGAGCTCCTACGAGCAGTACTTC. It yields the protein CASSLPGWRASSYEQYF. Drawing the rest from reference TRBV7-2 and TRBJ2-7, the complete variable domain is GAGVSQSPSNKVTEKGKDVELRCDPISGHTALYWYRQSLGQGLEFLIYFQGNSAPDKSGLPSDRFSAERTGGSVSTLTIQRTQQEDSAVYLCASSLPGWRASSYEQYFGPGTRLTVT.

This clonotype was seen only a few times. The V call is TRBV7-9, the J call TRBJ1-1; TRBD1 matches at 7 bases. The V and J ends lost 1 base and 5 bases, in that order; junction bases with no gene match: 4. CDR1 is SEHNR, CDR2 FQNEAQ, per germline (reference sequence). The CDR3 totals 14 residues. In DNA form, the CDR3 reads TGTGCCAGCAGCTTAGACAGGGGTAAAACTGAAGCTTTCTTT. As protein: CASSLDRGKTEAFF.

V gene TRBV7-8 combines with J gene TRBJ2-1; the D gene could be TRBD1 or TRBD2 (7 bases each). The CDR3 covers 16 residues. V was pared by 5 bases and J by 7 bases, with 21 bases between. Per germline, CDR1 SGHVS and CDR2 FQNEAQ. The CDR3 is CASSDQGGGPGNEQFF. The DNA for the CDR3 is TGTGCCAGCAGCGACCAGGGGGGGGGCCCTGGGAATGAGCAGTTCTTC. The full variable domain, with the rest looked up from reference TRBV7-8 and TRBJ2-1, is GAGVSQSPRYKVAKRGQDVALRCDPISGHVSLFWYQQALGQGPEFLTYFQNEAQLDKSGLPSDRFFAERPEGSVSTLKIQRTQQEDSAVYLCASSDQGGGPGNEQFFGPGTRLTVL.